One sample yielded the 28 T cell receptor beta chains listed below, sequenced in a study of technical replicates of blood from four donors (dated by TCRdb to about 2017). Receptor amplification or capture employed the immunoSEQ multiplex PCR assay. The table comes from immuneACCESS by way of TCRdb, which keeps in-frame sequences with V and J called. Part of the clones is missing from these tables; in studies checked, under half for an unresolved V gene and the rest for unknown reasons. The table for this sample lists tens of thousands of clones; around 94% of them were counted only once. The ten top clones hold approximately 0.24% of the sample. Input material: T cells isolated from PBMCs. The origin of the receptors is a human donor in good health.

The V and J genes are TRBV29-1 and TRBJ2-3; TRBD2 agrees at 16 bases. The CDR3 has 15 residues. Germline loops: CDR1 SQVTM, CDR2 ANQGSEA. V lost 7 bases and J lost 4; bases outside the gene matches: 5. CDR3 in amino acids: CSAGTSGRASDTQYF. The CDR3 DNA reads TGCAGCGCTGGGACTAGCGGGAGGGCCTCAGATACGCAGTATTTT.

Of note for this clone: The conserved phenylalanine or tryptophan is not found at the CDR3 terminus, so this likely reflects a read error. Because the CDR3's place on the DNA is in doubt, the DNA is left out and the CDR3 is given as listed by TCRdb. This chain joins TRBV18 and TRBJ1-1; the table's D call of TRBD1 was not tested on the DNA. Germline V gene lookup returns CDR1 KGHSH and CDR2 LQKENI. Inclusive of both ends, the CDR3 amounts to 8 amino acids. This CDR3 is CASTTGPG.

The chain employs TRBV28 and TRBJ2-4; tentatively, D is TRBD1 (5 bases). V dropped 5 bases and J dropped 8 bases, with 22 bases sitting between them. Germline-derived CDR1 and CDR2 are MDHEN and SYDVKM. The CDR3 sequence is 16 residues long. DNA for the CDR3: TGTGCCAGCAGTCCCCGGACATCCCCCTCAGTCCACATTCAGTACTTC. It translates to CASSPRTSPSVHIQYF.

The chain recombines TRBV30 with TRBJ1-5, with TRBD1 matching 8 bases. The CDR3 covers 15 residues. Per germline, CDR1 GTSNPN and CDR2 SVGIG (reference sequence). The trim removed 2 bases at V and 7 bases at J, leaving 10 bases unmatched. The CDR3 is CAWSTGTGSSQPQHF. The CDR3 coding sequence is TGTGCCTGGAGTACCGGGACAGGATCGAGCCAGCCCCAGCATTTT.

The chain links TRBV10-2 to TRBJ2-1, with D uncertain. Germline values: CDR1 WSHSY, CDR2 SAAADI. Deletions cut 8 bases from V and 4 bases from J, with 18 bases between. The CDR3 spans 15 residues. CDR3 coding DNA: TGCGCCAGCTTACCCCAGTCGATGCCTTACAATGAGCAGTTCTTC. Its translation: CASLPQSMPYNEQFF.

The chain has TRBV4-1 and TRBJ2-7; 12 nucleotides agree with TRBD1. After removal of 3 bases from V and 1 base from J, the junction contained 1 base not matched to a gene. Germline assignment: CDR1 MGHRA and CDR2 YSYEKL. This CDR3 spans 15 amino acids. CDR3 loop: CASSQGQGASYEQYF. The CDR3 DNA reads as TGCGCCAGCAGCCAGGGACAGGGGGCATCCTACGAGCAGTACTTC.

This sequence joins TRBV28 and TRBJ1-2; D unclear. The ends were cut back, 8 bases at V and 4 bases at J, with 20 bases in the middle. The CDR3 length is 15 residues. CDR1 is MDHEN and CDR2 is SYDVKM in the germline V gene. CDR3: CASLRTQRPGYGYTF. CDR3 in DNA: TGTGCCAGCCTAAGAACACAGCGGCCTGGCTATGGCTACACCTTC.

The V gene is TRBV7-6, the J gene TRBJ2-1; 8 nucleotides line up with TRBD2. Per germline, CDR1 SGHVS and CDR2 FNYEAQ. The CDR3 totals 15 residues. Trimming at V came to 4 bases and at J to 7 bases, leaving 9 bases not matched to a gene. CDR3 coding DNA: TGTGCCAGCAGCTATACGGGACTAGGGATAAATGAGCAGTTCTTC. This gives the protein CASSYTGLGINEQFF.

The genes are TRBV6-5 and TRBJ1-2; a possible D gene is TRBD1 (5 bases). Germline CDR1 MNHEY, CDR2 SVGAGI. V was cut by 6 bases and J by 4 bases, with 12 bases left in between. This CDR3 has 13 amino acids. The CDR3 reads CASSPDTIYGYTF. As DNA, the CDR3 is TGTGCCAGCAGCCCGGACACAATCTATGGCTACACCTTC.

J is TRBJ2-1 and V is TRBV25-1; maybe TRBD1 (5 bases). CDR1 and CDR2 (germline): MGHDK, SYGVNS. V was pared by 4 bases and J by 3 bases, with 7 bases between. The CDR3 contains 13 residues. This CDR3 reads CASSGGNYNEQFF. DNA of the CDR3: TGTGCCAGCAGTGGGGGCAACTACAATGAGCAGTTCTTC. Full variable domain (remainder filled in from reference TRBV25-1 and TRBJ2-1): EADIYQTPRYLVIGTGKKITLECSQTMGHDKMYWYQQDPGMELHLIHYSYGVNSTEKGDLSSESTVSRIRTEHFPLTLESARPSHTSQYLCASSGGNYNEQFFGPGTRLTVL.

The chain links TRBV6-1 to TRBJ1-6; no clear D. Germline assignment: CDR1 MNHNS and CDR2 SASEGT. This CDR3 has 17 amino acids. Trimming removed 0 bases from V and 0 bases from J, with 9 bases in between. CDR3 in DNA: TGTGCCAGCAGTGAAGCGGGAGGGAGCTCCTATAATTCACCCCTCCACTTT. As protein: CASSEAGGSSYNSPLHF.

The V gene is TRBV27, the J gene TRBJ2-3, with 10 bases fitting TRBD1. Germline lookup yields CDR1 MNHEY and CDR2 SMNVEV (reference sequence). The CDR3 has 21 amino acids. Unmatched junction bases numbered 20, after V lost 5 bases and J lost 0 bases. The CDR3 DNA is TGTGCCAGCAGTCTCCTGCCCGGGACAGGGGCGACACTATCTAGCACAGATACGCAGTATTTT. It translates to CASSLLPGTGATLSSTDTQYF.

The table lists this clone with a count of one. The chain carries TRBV11-2 and TRBJ2-5; 7 positions match TRBD2. Per the germline V gene, CDR1 is SGHAT and CDR2 is FQNNGV. The CDR3 length is 15 residues. The V and J ends lost 6 bases and 5 bases, in that order; junction bases with no gene match: 12. CDR3 sequence: CASSWTSGPIETQYF. The CDR3 bases are TGTGCCAGCAGTTGGACTAGTGGCCCCATCGAGACCCAGTACTTC.

This chain uses TRBV28 with TRBJ2-1; the D gene is possibly TRBD2 (5 bases). The CDR3 length is 15 residues. The V gene's germline CDR1 is MDHEN and CDR2 SYDVKM. Trimming took off 2 bases at V and 4 bases at J, with 12 bases between the two ends. CDR3 in amino acids: CASSLGRAGYNEQFF. CDR3 bases: TGTGCCAGCAGTTTAGGGCGGGCGGGTTACAATGAGCAGTTCTTC.

CDR3 in amino acids: CASSVGRGKLETQYF. The CDR3 DNA is TGTGCCAGCAGTGTAGGCAGGGGGAAATTGGAGACCCAGTACTTC. The rearrangement links TRBV2 to TRBJ2-5, with 7 bases aligning to TRBD1. Germline V gives CDR1 SNHLY, CDR2 FYNNEI. There are 15 residues in the CDR3. After removal of 4 bases from V and 5 bases from J, the junction contained 10 bases not matched to a gene.

V and J are TRBV18 and TRBJ2-2; the D gene is possibly TRBD1 (6 bases). The V gene's germline CDR1 is KGHSH and CDR2 LQKENI. The CDR3 loop spans 17 amino acids. V lost 4 bases and J lost 3, with 18 bases in between. The CDR3, as DNA: TGTGCCAGCTCACTCTCCACCCCAGGGGCCCACACCGGGGAGCTGTTTTTT. The encoded protein is CASSLSTPGAHTGELFF.

Written as DNA, the CDR3 is TGTGCCAGCAGCCAAGCTACCGGGACTACCGAGCAGTACTTC. This codes for CASSQATGTTEQYF. The chain carries TRBV14 and TRBJ2-7; 7 bases match TRBD2. This CDR3 comprises 14 residues. Per the germline V gene, CDR1 is SGHDN and CDR2 is FVKESK. V trimming: 1 base; J trimming: 6 bases; junction bases outside the gene matches: 6.

This chain connects TRBV28 to TRBJ2-4, with D possibly TRBD2 on 6 matching bases. V lost 3 bases to trimming and J lost 0 bases, with 15 bases between them. CDR3 length: 17 amino acids. From germline, CDR1 is MDHEN and CDR2 SYDVKM. The CDR3 coding sequence is TGTGCCAGCAGTTTGGTAGGGGCGGGACTAGCCAAAAACATTCAGTACTTC. Translated: CASSLVGAGLAKNIQYF.

This sequence joins TRBV5-6 and TRBJ2-5; D possibly corresponds to TRBD2 (6 bases). This CDR3 comprises 14 residues. CDR1 is SGHDT, CDR2 YYEEEE, per germline. Trimming cost V 2 bases and J 5 bases, with 13 bases left between them. This chain's CDR3 is CASSFGVSGETQYF. The CDR3 nucleotides read TGTGCCAGCAGCTTCGGGGTGAGCGGGGAGACCCAGTACTTC.

J is TRBJ2-7 and V is TRBV28, with D possibly TRBD2 on 5 matching bases. From germline, CDR1 is MDHEN and CDR2 SYDVKM. V was shortened by 3 bases and J by 6 bases, with 9 bases between the two germline ends. The CDR3 extends over 12 amino acids. The DNA of the CDR3 is TGTGCCAGCAGTTTGAGGGTCGGCGAGCAGTACTTC. It codes for CASSLRVGEQYF.

The V and J genes are TRBV9 and TRBJ1-5; no reliable D call. V lost 4 bases to trimming and J lost 6 bases, with 14 bases between them. CDR1 is SGDLS, CDR2 YYNGEE, per germline. The length of the CDR3 is 14 residues. CDR3 protein: CASSPQVVGQPQHF. The CDR3 nucleotides read TGTGCCAGCAGCCCCCAGGTTGTGGGTCAGCCCCAGCATTTT.

V and J are TRBV15 and TRBJ2-5; D possibly corresponds to TRBD1 (6 bases). CDR3 size: 19 residues. The germline V gene encodes CDR1 LNHNV and CDR2 YYDKDF (reference sequence). V lost 2 bases and J lost 3, with 25 bases in between. CDR3 in DNA: TGTGCCACCAGCAGACATCTGGGCAGGGGCGGTTTGAGGGAAGAGACCCAGTACTTC. Translating gives CATSRHLGRGGLREETQYF. The full variable domain, completed using reference TRBV15 and TRBJ2-5, is DAMVIQNPRYQVTQFGKPVTLSCSQTLNHNVMYWYQQKSSQAPKLLFHYYDKDFNNEADTPDNFQSRRPNTSFCFLDIRSPGLGDTAMYLCATSRHLGRGGLREETQYFGPGTRLLVL.

The table lists this clone with a count of one. This sequence joins TRBV18 and TRBJ1-1, with TRBD1 matching over 7 bases. The CDR3 sequence is 15 residues long. CDR1 is KGHSH, CDR2 LQKENI, per germline. The J segment lost 5 bases and the V segment lost 2 bases, leaving 8 bases of the junction unmatched. CDR3 protein: CASSPSGRGLTEAFF. As DNA, the CDR3 is TGTGCCAGCTCACCATCCGGCAGGGGGTTAACTGAAGCTTTCTTT. The whole variable domain, filled in from reference TRBV18 and TRBJ1-1, reads NAGVMQNPRHLVRRRGQEARLRCSPMKGHSHVYWYRQLPEEGLKFMVYLQKENIIDESGMPKERFSAEFPKEGPSILRIQQVVRGDSAAYFCASSPSGRGLTEAFFGQGTRLTVV.

The rearrangement uses TRBV15 and TRBJ1-1, with no clear D. The CDR3 length is 14 residues. V was trimmed by 8 bases and J by 2 bases, leaving 15 bases between them. CDR1 and CDR2 from the germline V gene are LNHNV and YYDKDF (reference sequence). CDR3 region: CATQERSPNTEAFF. CDR3 nucleotides: TGTGCCACCCAAGAGAGGAGTCCAAACACTGAAGCTTTCTTT.

The chain joins TRBV7-9 to TRBJ2-7; perhaps TRBD1 as D (6 bases). Looked up from germline, CDR1 is SEHNR and CDR2 is FQNEAQ (reference sequence). CDR3 length: 15 residues. Trimming pared 4 bases from V and 0 bases from J, leaving 13 bases between. The CDR3 here is CASSWGTQSSYEQYF. CDR3 nucleotide sequence: TGTGCCAGCAGCTGGGGGACACAGAGCTCCTACGAGCAGTACTTC.

For this clone: The same CDR3 also results from other DNA sequences found in this sample. The chain has TRBV5-1 and TRBJ2-7; D may be TRBD1 (5 bases). V was shortened by 1 base and J by 1 base, with 12 bases between the two germline ends. Per the germline V gene, CDR1 is SGHRS and CDR2 is YFSETQ. The CDR3 length is 15 residues. This chain's CDR3 is CASSLSQGRSYEQYF. DNA of the CDR3: TGCGCCAGCAGCTTGAGCCAGGGAAGATCCTACGAGCAGTACTTC.

This clone was detected once. This chain uses TRBV4-2 with TRBJ2-7; D is uncertain. This CDR3 comprises 15 residues. V lost 2 bases, J lost 2 bases, and 13 bases lay in between. Per the germline V gene, CDR1 is LGHNA and CDR2 is YNFKEQ. The CDR3: CASSQNYGYAYEQYF. CDR3 in DNA: TGTGCCAGCAGCCAAAATTACGGGTATGCCTACGAGCAGTACTTC.

This clone is a singleton in its sample. The chain links TRBV2 to TRBJ2-1, with 14 bases identical to TRBD2. CDR3 length equals 14 residues. Germline V gene sequence: CDR1 SNHLY, CDR2 FYNNEI. V lost 10 bases to trimming and J lost 4 bases; unmatched junction nucleotides: 3. The CDR3 spells CAKTSGGAYNEQFF. The DNA of the CDR3 is TGTGCCAAGACTAGCGGGGGGGCGTACAATGAGCAGTTCTTC. The complete variable domain, with remaining parts taken from reference TRBV2 and TRBJ2-1, reads EPEVTQTPSHQVTQMGQEVILRCVPISNHLYFYWYRQILGQKVEFLVSFYNNEISEKSEIFDDQFSVERPDGSNFTLKIRSTKLEDSAMYFCAKTSGGAYNEQFFGPGTRLTVL.